The rows below give T cell receptor beta chains drawn from one sample of a study of cytomegalovirus exposure and HLA in healthy donors. Repertoires were generated with immunoSEQ multiplex PCR, while TCRdb's copy carries only in-frame clones and drops some. The repertoire includes 150,000 to 200,000 clones, more than 65% of them detected once, and less than 2% sits in the top ten. Sequenced: PBMCs. The receptors shown here come from a male donor in good health and CMV-seronegative. The CDR3 runs from the conserved cysteine through the conserved F or W. The D gene is left open where the match is weak. Part of the rows lack a size; the others show once, few, many or a class for expanded clones.

clone size	V gene	D gene	J gene	CDR3 DNA	CDR3 protein
few	TRBV7-3	TRBD2	TRBJ2-1	TGTGCCAGCAGCTTGGGCGGGGGGGCCAATGAGCAGTTCTTC	CASSLGGGANEQFF
-	TRBV9	-	TRBJ1-4	TGTGCCAGCAGCGTAGATGCTAGGAAACTGTTTTTT	CASSVDARKLFF
-	TRBV19	TRBD1	TRBJ1-1	TGTGCCAGTAGCCGGGACAGGGGGAGAACTGAAGCTTTCTTT	CASSRDRGRTEAFF
-	TRBV7-3	TRBD1	TRBJ2-2	TGTGCCAGCAGCTTGGGGACAGGGAGCACCGGGGAGCTGTTTTTT	CASSLGTGSTGELFF
-	TRBV10-2	-	TRBJ1-1	TGCGCCAGCATTAGCATTGGATCTAGGCCGGAAAGGGGTGACACTGAAGCTTTCTTT	CASISIGSRPERGDTEAFF
-	TRBV7-2	-	TRBJ2-5	TGTGCCAGCAGCACTCAAATAACCCAGTACTTC	CASSTQITQYF
-	TRBV5-1	TRBD2	TRBJ2-3	TGCGCCAGCAGCTCGGCCCGGACTAGCAAAACAGATACGCAGTATTTT	CASSSARTSKTDTQYF
-	TRBV30	-	TRBJ2-7	TGTGCCTGGAGTGTACCAGGGGCCGGACCCTACGAGCAGTACTTC	CAWSVPGAGPYEQYF
-	TRBV7-8	-	TRBJ2-7	TGTGCCAGCAGCCGCGACACCTACGAGCAGTACTTC	CASSRDTYEQYF
-	TRBV28	TRBD2	TRBJ2-1	TGTGCCAGCAGCACAGAGCGGGGGGGATACTACAATGAGCAGTTCTTC	CASSTERGGYYNEQFF
once	TRBV11-2	-	TRBJ1-1	TGTGCCAGCAGCTTAGATAGGACAAGTGAAGCTTTCTTT	CASSLDRTSEAFF
-	TRBV6-5	-	TRBJ1-2	TGTGCCTCCGAAGGGGCCTATGGCTACACCTTC	CASEGAYGYTF
-	TRBV6-5	TRBD2	TRBJ2-5	TGTGCCAGCAGTTACTTAAAGCGGGACGGGGAGACCCAGTACTTC	CASSYLKRDGETQYF
-	TRBV10-3	-	TRBJ1-1	TGTGCCATCAGTGAGTCGTTCGGGAACACTGAAGCTTTCTTT	CAISESFGNTEAFF
-	TRBV5-4	-	TRBJ2-3	TGTGCCAGCAGCCCCACCCTAGAGAGAATCACAGATACGCAGTATTTT	CASSPTLERITDTQYF
-	TRBV15	-	TRBJ2-7	TGTGCCACCAGCAGAGTTCAGAACAACGAGCAGTACTTC	CATSRVQNNEQYF
-	TRBV10-2	TRBD1	TRBJ2-7	TGCGCCAGCACCAGGGACGGGACAGGCCCATCCTACGAGCAGTACTTC	CASTRDGTGPSYEQYF
-	TRBV5-4	-	TRBJ1-1	TGTGCCAGCGTCGTAAGGGGAGGGGACACTGAAGCTTTCTTT	CASVVRGGDTEAFF
once	TRBV7-3	TRBD2	TRBJ2-3	TGTGCCAGCAGCTCGGTAGCGGGAGGGGATACGCAGTATTTT	CASSSVAGGDTQYF
-	TRBV23-1	TRBD1	TRBJ1-5	TGCGCCAGCAGCTTAACGACAGGGAATCAGCCCCAGCATTTT	CASSLTTGNQPQHF
-	TRBV29-1	-	TRBJ2-1	TGCAGCGTGGACCGGGATTCCAACCCCCGGGAGCAGTTCTTC	CSVDRDSNPREQFF
-	TRBV5-1	-	TRBJ2-7	TGCGCCAGCAGCCCGGCACAGAGGGTCGGCGAGCAGTACTTC	CASSPAQRVGEQYF
-	TRBV5-1	-	TRBJ2-2	TGCGCCAGCAGCTTTGTCGCCGGGGAGCTGTTTTTT	CASSFVAGELFF
-	TRBV27	-	TRBJ2-3	TGTGCCAGCAGCCACCTGCGTCAGGGGCAGGAGGCCACAGATACGCAGTATTTT	CASSHLRQGQEATDTQYF
-	TRBV7-6	-	TRBJ1-1	TGTGCCAGCAGCCTCGGGTCGGCTCACCAGCTGAACACTGAAGCTTTCTTT	CASSLGSAHQLNTEAFF
-	TRBV6-1	TRBD1	TRBJ1-3	TGTGCCAGCAGTGCCACCGGGACAGTCGGAAACGCCATATATTTT	CASSATGTVGNAIYF